The present TCR beta chain was sequenced within a study of control samples from healthy donors and cancer patients. Generated by immunoSEQ multiplex PCR, the TCRdb table keeps only in-frame clones and is missing some. Altogether approximately 79,000 clones are present, approximately 90% being singletons, with the ten largest covering approximately 7.2%. In germline, CDR1 is MNHNS, CDR2 SASEGT. V was cut by 2 bases and J by 0 bases, with 10 bases left in between. The CDR3 consists of 15 residues. The clonotype originates from a middle-aged man in good health. The sequencing sample was made of blood. The J gene is TRBJ1-1, the V gene TRBV6-1; D gene uncertain. The CDR3 region has the DNA TGTGCCAGCAGTGAAAAGGCAAGGCTGAACACTGAAGCTTTCTTT. It is translated as CASSEKARLNTEAFF.